This T cell receptor beta chain was documented in a study of blood T cell repertoires in COVID-19. Some clones are missing from TCRdb's copy, which holds only in-frame ones; the method was immunoSEQ multiplex PCR. The profile shows about 390,000 clones, approximately 87% of them singletons. CDR1 is KGHSH, CDR2 LQKENI, per germline. This CDR3 contains 16 residues. The ends lost 6 bases at V and 8 bases at J; junction bases unmatched: 13. V is TRBV18 and J is TRBJ2-1, with 10 bases fitting TRBD2. The source of this sequence is a woman between 50 and 59 years old who had recovered from COVID-19. Material for sequencing was PBMCs or T cells enriched from blood (not recorded which). CDR3 loop: CASSPQTSSGGDEQFF. The CDR3 nucleotides are TGTGCCAGCTCTCCTCAGACTTCTAGCGGGGGAGATGAGCAGTTCTTC.